The 15 T cell receptor beta chains presented below share a single source sample, sequenced in a study of graft-versus-host responses after intestinal transplantation. Assay: immunoSEQ multiplex PCR; the TCRdb copy retains only in-frame clones and omits some. The repertoire consists of 74,000 or so clones, with around 92% occurring once and the leading ten covering 0.69%. The input for sequencing was PBMCs, taken 98 days after intestinal transplantation. These receptors all stem from a human patient who received an intestinal transplant, so some T cells may come from the graft donor.

This sequence joins TRBV7-9 and TRBJ1-2; D is ambiguous. There are 11 residues in the CDR3. CDR1 and CDR2 (germline): SEHNR, FQNEAQ (reference sequence). The V end lost 1 base, the J end lost 3 bases, and 0 bases lay between the germline ends. The CDR3 nucleotides read TGTGCCAGCAGCTTAGACTATGGCTACACCTTC. Translating gives CASSLDYGYTF. Complete variable domain (other parts from reference TRBV7-9 and TRBJ1-2): DTGVSQNPRHKITKRGQNVTFRCDPISEHNRLYWYRQTLGQGPEFLTYFQNEAQLEKSRLLSDRFSAERPKGSFSTLEIQRTEQGDSAMYLCASSLDYGYTFGSGTRLTVV.

In DNA form, the CDR3 reads TGTGCCAGCAGCTTAGCTCGGCCCCGCTCCTACGAGCAGTACTTC. Translating it yields CASSLARPRSYEQYF. The gene calls are TRBV11-2 and TRBJ2-7; no reliable D call. The CDR3 length is 15 residues. The V and J ends lost 1 base and 0 bases respectively, with 10 bases between them. From germline, CDR1 is SGHAT and CDR2 FQNNGV.

CDR3 amino acids: CAWSVRFRGGSDEQYF. CDR3 coding DNA: TGTGCCTGGAGTGTTAGGTTTCGAGGGGGTAGCGACGAGCAGTACTTC. V gene TRBV30 combines with J gene TRBJ2-7, with D perhaps TRBD1 (6 bases). This CDR3 is built from 16 residues. The germline V gene has CDR1 GTSNPN and CDR2 SVGIG (reference sequence). The V gene lost 0 bases and the J gene lost 5 bases, with 20 bases spanning the gap.

The chain employs TRBV5-6 and TRBJ2-7, with D uncertain. There are 10 residues in the CDR3. The V gene's germline CDR1 is SGHDT and CDR2 YYEEEE. The V gene lost 5 bases and the J gene lost 4 bases, with 4 bases spanning the gap. The CDR3 here is CASRVYEQYF. In DNA, the CDR3 is TGTGCCAGCAGGGTATACGAGCAGTACTTC.

The chain combines TRBV7-9 with TRBJ2-3; 7 bases are a match to TRBD2. J lost 0 bases, V lost 2 bases, and 8 bases had no gene match. Germline CDR1 is SEHNR and CDR2 is FQNEAQ (reference sequence). The CDR3 extends over 17 amino acids. The CDR3 region has the DNA TGTGCCAGCAGCTTAAAAGCGGGGTCCACGAGCACAGATACGCAGTATTTT. Translation: CASSLKAGSTSTDTQYF.

The chain employs TRBV4-1 and TRBJ2-7; D is undetermined. The CDR3 runs to 16 residues. With 1 base removed from V and 1 base from J, the gap between germline ends came to 14 bases. Germline V gene sequence: CDR1 MGHRA, CDR2 YSYEKL. CDR3 sequence reads: CASSQVRSAGSYEQYF. CDR3 DNA sequence: TGCGCCAGCAGCCAAGTCAGGTCGGCAGGTTCCTACGAGCAGTACTTC.

The chain has TRBV28 and TRBJ2-7; possibly TRBD1 for D (6 bases). In germline, CDR1 is MDHEN, CDR2 SYDVKM. The CDR3 has 13 amino acids. The V end was cut by 4 bases, the J end by 3 bases, with 10 bases between. CDR3 residues: CASSSGTNYEQYF. The CDR3 region has the DNA TGTGCCAGCAGTTCCGGGACAAACTACGAGCAGTACTTC.

Turning to this clone: The junction departs from germline at one end; a sequencing error may be responsible. V and J are TRBV29-1 and TRBJ2-2, with 8 positions matching TRBD1. Per the germline V gene, CDR1 is SQVTM and CDR2 is ANQGSEA. This CDR3 region has 14 residues. The CDR3 here is CSVLDRDGHRGAVF. CDR3 sequence (DNA): TGCAGCGTATTGGACAGGGATGGCCACCGGGGAGCTGTTTTT.

The chain uses TRBV5-6 and TRBJ2-7; D call uncertain. This CDR3 has 13 amino acids. CDR1 and CDR2 from the germline V gene are SGHDT and YYEEEE. V was shortened by 4 bases and J by 0 bases, with 8 bases between the two germline ends. This chain's CDR3 is CASSPLLSYEQYF. Written as DNA, the CDR3 is TGTGCCAGCAGCCCCTTACTCTCCTACGAGCAGTACTTC.

This sequence joins TRBV4-1 and TRBJ1-1; tentative D call: TRBD1 (6 bases). There are 13 residues in the CDR3. Trimming stripped 8 bases from V and 1 base from J, with 11 bases between. Germline V gene sequence: CDR1 MGHRA, CDR2 YSYEKL. Written as DNA, the CDR3 is TGCGCCAGCGGTCAGGGGCAGAACACTGAAGCTTTCTTT. Residues: CASGQGQNTEAFF.

The V gene is TRBV7-9, the J gene TRBJ1-1; TRBD1 matches at 7 bases. The CDR3 is 16 residues long. Per the germline V gene, CDR1 is SEHNR and CDR2 is FQNEAQ (reference sequence). V lost 1 base and J lost 1; bases outside the gene matches: 6. In DNA, the CDR3 is TGTGCCAGCAGCTTAGTCCCAGGGACAGAGAACACTGAAGCTTTCTTT. It translates to CASSLVPGTENTEAFF.

This clone was counted a single time. The chain links TRBV27 to TRBJ1-2; 7 bases line up with TRBD1. Germline trimming cut 8 bases from V and 4 bases from J; bases unmatched to any gene: 1. CDR3 length: 11 residues. Germline V gene sequence: CDR1 MNHEY, CDR2 SMNVEV (reference sequence). CDR3 nucleotide sequence: TGTGCCAGCCGGGACAGCTATGGCTACACCTTC. Protein product: CASRDSYGYTF.

The chain combines TRBV10-1 with TRBJ1-4; D is perhaps TRBD1 (6 bases). V was trimmed by 4 bases and J by 6 bases, leaving 12 bases between them. The CDR3 is made up of 14 amino acids. In germline, CDR1 is WNHNN, CDR2 SYGVQD (reference sequence). The chain's CDR3 is CASSAPGAHEKLFF. CDR3 bases: TGCGCCAGCAGTGCCCCAGGGGCACATGAAAAACTGTTTTTT.

The V gene is TRBV28, the J gene TRBJ1-5; perhaps TRBD1 as D (5 bases). The CDR3 sequence is 17 residues long. In germline, CDR1 is MDHEN, CDR2 SYDVKM. V lost 4 bases and J lost 10, with 26 bases in between. For the CDR3, the DNA is TGTGCCAGCAGTTCCCCCGTTGGGAGGGGCCTCTTGGAACCCCAGCATTTT. Its translation is CASSSPVGRGLLEPQHF.

This chain connects TRBV11-3 to TRBJ1-4; D remains unclear. CDR3 size: 16 residues. V was shortened by 0 bases and J by 8 bases, with 16 bases between the two germline ends. Looked up from germline, CDR1 is SGHNT and CDR2 is YENEEA. The chain's CDR3 is CASSLEQDPGEEKLFF. The CDR3 DNA follows: TGTGCCAGCAGCTTAGAGCAGGACCCGGGCGAGGAAAAACTGTTTTTT.